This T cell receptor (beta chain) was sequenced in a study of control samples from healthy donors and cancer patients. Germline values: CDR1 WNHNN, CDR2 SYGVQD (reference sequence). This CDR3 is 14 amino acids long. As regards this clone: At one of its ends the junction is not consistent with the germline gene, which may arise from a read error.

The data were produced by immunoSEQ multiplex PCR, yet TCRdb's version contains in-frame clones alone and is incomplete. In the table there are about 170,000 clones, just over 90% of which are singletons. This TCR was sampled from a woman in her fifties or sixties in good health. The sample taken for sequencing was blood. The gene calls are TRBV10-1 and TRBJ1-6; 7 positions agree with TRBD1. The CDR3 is CASSRNRGNPPLHF. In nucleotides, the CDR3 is TGCGCCAGCAGCCGTAACAGGGGTAATCCACCCCTCCACTTT.